This TCR beta chain appears in the sequencing data of a study of regulatory T cells in long-lasting Graves disease. This clonotype was found many times. Stated time point: persistent/refractory GD, antithyroid drugs over 5 years with positive TRAb. Construction of the TCR library relied on RNA isolated from PBMCs. Combining iRepertoire HTBI primers with Arm-PCR of CDR3 regions, the authors built TCR beta libraries. TCRdb itself ran the multiplex PCR reads through MiXCR, one entry per CDR3 protein. The sample holds a few hundred thousand distinct CDR3 sequences, roughly 23% seen once. This TCR came from a female donor with Graves disease. The sequencing used peripheral blood mononuclear cells (PBMCs), collected when the disease was refractory, from a patient treated with antithyroid drugs.

The CDR3 here is CASRPGLAGAETQYF. The CDR3, as DNA: TGTGCCAGCAGGCCGGGACTAGCGGGAGCAGAGACCCAGTACTTC. The chain joins TRBV2 to TRBJ2-5; 14 positions agree with TRBD2. The ends lost 6 bases at V and 4 bases at J; junction bases unmatched: 4. The CDR3 sequence is 15 residues long. Germline CDR1 and CDR2: SNHLY and FYNNEI.